This TCR beta chain was captured by sequencing in a study of blood T cell repertoires in COVID-19. Study-level information: Some COVID-19 samples were acute and others convalescent; all came from the United States, Italy and Spain. The analysed material was cDNA or gDNA that came from T cells, B-cell-depleted T cells, or PBMCs.

This CDR3 contains 14 residues. Germline CDR1 SGHTA, CDR2 FQGNSA. Trimming cost V 1 base and J 4 bases, with 11 bases left between them. TCRdb's table, derived via immunoSEQ multiplex PCR, lists solely in-frame clones and lacks some. The sample includes some 110,000 clones, about 74% of them seen just once. The sequence came from a man at least 80 years old with COVID-19, enrolled during active disease. The sample consisted of peripheral blood. This chain joins TRBV7-2 and TRBJ2-7; the D gene is possibly TRBD2 (5 bases). The CDR3 protein is CASSLDSGRYEQYF. The CDR3 coding sequence is TGTGCCAGCAGCTTAGACAGCGGACGATACGAGCAGTACTTC.